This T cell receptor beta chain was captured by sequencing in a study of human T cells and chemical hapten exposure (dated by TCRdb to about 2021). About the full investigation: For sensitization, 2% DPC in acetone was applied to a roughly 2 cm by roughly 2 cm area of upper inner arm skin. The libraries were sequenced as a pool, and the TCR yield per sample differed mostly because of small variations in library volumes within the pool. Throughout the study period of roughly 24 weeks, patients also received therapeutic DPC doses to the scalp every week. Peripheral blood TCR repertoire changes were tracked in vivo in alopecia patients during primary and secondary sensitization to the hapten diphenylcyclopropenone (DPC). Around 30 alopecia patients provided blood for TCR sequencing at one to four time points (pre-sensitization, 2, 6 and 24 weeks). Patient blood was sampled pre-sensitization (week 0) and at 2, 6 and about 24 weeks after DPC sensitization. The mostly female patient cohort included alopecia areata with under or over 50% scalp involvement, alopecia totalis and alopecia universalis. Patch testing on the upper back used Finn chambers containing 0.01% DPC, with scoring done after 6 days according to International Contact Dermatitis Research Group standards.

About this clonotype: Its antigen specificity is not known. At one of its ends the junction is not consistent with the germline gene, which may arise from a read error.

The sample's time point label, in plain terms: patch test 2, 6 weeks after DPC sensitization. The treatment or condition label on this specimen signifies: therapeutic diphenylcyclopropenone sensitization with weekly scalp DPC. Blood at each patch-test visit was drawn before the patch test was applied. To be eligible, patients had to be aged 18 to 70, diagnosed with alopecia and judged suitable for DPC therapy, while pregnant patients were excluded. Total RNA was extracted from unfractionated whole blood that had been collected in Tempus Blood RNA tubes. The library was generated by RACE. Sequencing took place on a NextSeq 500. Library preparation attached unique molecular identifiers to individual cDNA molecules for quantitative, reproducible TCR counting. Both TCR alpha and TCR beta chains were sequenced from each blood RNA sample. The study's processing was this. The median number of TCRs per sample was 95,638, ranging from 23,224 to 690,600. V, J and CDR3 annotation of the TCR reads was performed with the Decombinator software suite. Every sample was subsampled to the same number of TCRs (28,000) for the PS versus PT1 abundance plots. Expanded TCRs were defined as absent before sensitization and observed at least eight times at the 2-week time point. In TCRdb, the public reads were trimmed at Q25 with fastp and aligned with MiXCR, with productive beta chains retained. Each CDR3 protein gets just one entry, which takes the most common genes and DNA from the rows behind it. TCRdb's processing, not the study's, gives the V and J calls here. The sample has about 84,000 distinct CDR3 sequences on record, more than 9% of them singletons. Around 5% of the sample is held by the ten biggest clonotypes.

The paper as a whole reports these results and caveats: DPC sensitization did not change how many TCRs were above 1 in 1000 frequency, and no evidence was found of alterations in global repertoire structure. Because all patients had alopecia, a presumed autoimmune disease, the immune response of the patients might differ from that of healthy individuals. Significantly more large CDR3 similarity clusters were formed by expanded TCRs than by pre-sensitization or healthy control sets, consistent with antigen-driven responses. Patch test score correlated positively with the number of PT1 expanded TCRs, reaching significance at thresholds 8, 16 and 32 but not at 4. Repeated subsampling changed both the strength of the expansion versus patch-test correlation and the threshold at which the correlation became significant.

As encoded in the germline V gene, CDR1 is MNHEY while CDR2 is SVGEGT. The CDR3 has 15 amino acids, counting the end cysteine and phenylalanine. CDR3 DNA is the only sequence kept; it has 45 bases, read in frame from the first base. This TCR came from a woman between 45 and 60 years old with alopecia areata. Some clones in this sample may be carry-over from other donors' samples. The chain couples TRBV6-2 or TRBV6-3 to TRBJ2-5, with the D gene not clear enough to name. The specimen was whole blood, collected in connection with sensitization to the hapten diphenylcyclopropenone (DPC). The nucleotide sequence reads TGTGCCAGCATCCCCGGTTGGTCCCCCGGACCAGCAAAGGACTTC. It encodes CASIPGWSPGPAKDF.